These 5 T cell receptor beta chains came from one sample sequenced in a study of cytomegalovirus exposure and HLA in healthy donors. In the PCR, 60 Vbeta and 13 Jbeta primers were used. Profiling relied on immunoSEQ multiplex PCR, and the TCRdb table lists in-frame clones only, not all of them. The table has about 140,000 clones, 80% seen once. The sample taken for sequencing was PBMCs. The receptors originated from a woman aged 35 to 49 in good health and CMV-seronegative.

The chain joins TRBV5-1 to TRBJ2-1, with TRBD2 matching over 7 bases. Germline CDR1 and CDR2: SGHRS and YFSETQ. Losses at the gene ends were 0 bases for V and 6 bases for J; bases not matched to a gene: 6. The CDR3 runs 15 residues. The CDR3 region is CASSLAYGLVNEQFF. The CDR3 DNA is TGCGCCAGCAGCTTGGCCTACGGACTAGTCAATGAGCAGTTCTTC.

This chain joins TRBV6-6 and TRBJ2-2, with D tentatively TRBD2 (5 bases). This CDR3 comprises 16 residues. The V gene's germline CDR1 is MNHNY and CDR2 SVGAGI (reference sequence). V shed 6 bases and J shed 2 bases, with 16 bases lying between them. The CDR3 nucleotides are TGTGCCAGCAGAAGAGAAGGACTGTTCAACACCGGGGAGCTGTTTTTT. Translating gives CASRREGLFNTGELFF.

V is TRBV5-1 and J is TRBJ2-7; weak D call: TRBD1 (5 bases). The CDR3 totals 14 residues. The V end lost 3 bases, the J end lost 0 bases, and 10 bases lay between the germline ends. Germline V CDR1 and CDR2: SGHRS, YFSETQ. CDR3 bases: TGCGCCAGCAGCTCCAGGGTCGGCTCCTACGAGCAGTACTTC. It codes for CASSSRVGSYEQYF.

This chain uses TRBV6-5 with TRBJ2-7, with TRBD1 matching 7 bases. The CDR3 sequence is 14 residues long. CDR1 and CDR2 from the germline V gene are MNHEY and SVGAGI. Trimming took 5 bases from V and 0 from J; bases not matched to a gene: 4. This CDR3 reads CASSTGTDSYEQYF. As DNA, the CDR3 is TGTGCCAGCAGTACAGGGACAGACTCCTACGAGCAGTACTTC.

The chain joins TRBV2 to TRBJ2-5; TRBD2 agrees at 7 bases. The junction had 15 bases not matched to a gene; V was cut back by 6 bases and J by 5 bases. The length of the CDR3 is 16 residues. Germline V gene lookup returns CDR1 SNHLY and CDR2 FYNNEI. CDR3 amino acids: CASSVSGGGARETQYF. The CDR3 bases are TGTGCCAGCAGCGTATCTGGGGGGGGTGCCAGGGAGACCCAGTACTTC. Full variable domain (rest looked up from reference TRBV2 and TRBJ2-5): EPEVTQTPSHQVTQMGQEVILRCVPISNHLYFYWYRQILGQKVEFLVSFYNNEISEKSEIFDDQFSVERPDGSNFTLKIRSTKLEDSAMYFCASSVSGGGARETQYFGPGTRLLVL.